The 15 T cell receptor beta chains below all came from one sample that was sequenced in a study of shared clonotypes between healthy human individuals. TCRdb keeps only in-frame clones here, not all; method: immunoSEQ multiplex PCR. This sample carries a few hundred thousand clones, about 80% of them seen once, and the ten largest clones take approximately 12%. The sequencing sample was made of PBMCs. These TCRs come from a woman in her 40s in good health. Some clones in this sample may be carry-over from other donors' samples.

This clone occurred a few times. As DNA, the CDR3 is TGTGCCAGCAGCAAGAATTTGGTTAATGAAAAACTGTTTTTT. It yields the protein CASSKNLVNEKLFF. J is TRBJ1-4 and V is TRBV7-2; D not resolved. V shed 5 bases and J shed 4 bases, with 11 bases lying between them. CDR3 length: 14 amino acids. Germline V CDR1 and CDR2: SGHTA, FQGNSA.

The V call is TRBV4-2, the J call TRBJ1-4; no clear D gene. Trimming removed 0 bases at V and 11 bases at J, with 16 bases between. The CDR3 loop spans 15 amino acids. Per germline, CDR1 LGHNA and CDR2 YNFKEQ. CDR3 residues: CASSQDVQTEGKLFF. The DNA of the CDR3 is TGTGCCAGCAGCCAAGATGTACAAACTGAAGGGAAACTGTTTTTT.

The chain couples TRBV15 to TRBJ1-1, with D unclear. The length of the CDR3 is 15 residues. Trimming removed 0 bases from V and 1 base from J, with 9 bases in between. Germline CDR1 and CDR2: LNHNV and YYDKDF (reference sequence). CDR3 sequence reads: CATSRESRQNTEAFF. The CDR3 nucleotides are TGTGCCACCAGCAGAGAGAGCAGGCAGAACACTGAAGCTTTCTTT. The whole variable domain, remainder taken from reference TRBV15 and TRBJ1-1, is DAMVIQNPRYQVTQFGKPVTLSCSQTLNHNVMYWYQQKSSQAPKLLFHYYDKDFNNEADTPDNFQSRRPNTSFCFLDIRSPGLGDTAMYLCATSRESRQNTEAFFGQGTRLTVV.

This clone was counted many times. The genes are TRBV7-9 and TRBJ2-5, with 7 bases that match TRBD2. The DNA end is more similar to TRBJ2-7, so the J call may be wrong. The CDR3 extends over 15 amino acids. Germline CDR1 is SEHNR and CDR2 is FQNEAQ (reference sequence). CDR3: CASSLGGGSFGEQYF. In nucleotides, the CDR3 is TGTGCCAGCAGCTTAGGCGGGGGATCGTTCGGCGAGCAGTACTTC.

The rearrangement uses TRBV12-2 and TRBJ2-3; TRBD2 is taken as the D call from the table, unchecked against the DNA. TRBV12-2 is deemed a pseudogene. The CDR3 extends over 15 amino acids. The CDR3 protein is CASRLRVLSTDTQYF. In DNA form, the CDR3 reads TGTGCAAGTCGCTTGAGGGTGCTCAGCACAGATACGCAGTATTTT.

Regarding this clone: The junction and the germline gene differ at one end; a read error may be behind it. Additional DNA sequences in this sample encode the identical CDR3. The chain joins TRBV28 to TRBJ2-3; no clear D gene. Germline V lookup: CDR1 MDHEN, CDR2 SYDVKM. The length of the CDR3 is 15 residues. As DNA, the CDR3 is TGTGCCAGTAGTTTTGGCGATTTGGGCACAGATACGCAGTATTTT. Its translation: CASSFGDLGTDTQYF.

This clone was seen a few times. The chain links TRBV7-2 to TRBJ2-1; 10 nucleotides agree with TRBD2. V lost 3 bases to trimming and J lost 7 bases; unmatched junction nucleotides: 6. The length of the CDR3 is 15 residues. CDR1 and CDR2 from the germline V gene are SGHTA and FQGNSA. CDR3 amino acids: CASSLASGSWNEQFF. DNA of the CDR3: TGTGCCAGCAGCTTGGCTAGCGGGAGTTGGAATGAGCAGTTCTTC.

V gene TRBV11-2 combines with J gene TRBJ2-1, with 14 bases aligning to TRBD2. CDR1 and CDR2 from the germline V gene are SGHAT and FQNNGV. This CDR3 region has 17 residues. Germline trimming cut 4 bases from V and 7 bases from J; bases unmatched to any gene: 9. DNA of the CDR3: TGTGCCAGCAGCTCCTCGCCGGGACTAGCGGGAGTAAATGAGCAGTTCTTC. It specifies CASSSSPGLAGVNEQFF.

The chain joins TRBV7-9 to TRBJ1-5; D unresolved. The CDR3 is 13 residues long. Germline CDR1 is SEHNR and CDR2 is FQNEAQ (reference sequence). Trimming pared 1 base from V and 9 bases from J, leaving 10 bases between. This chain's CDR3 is CASSLDAGPPQHF. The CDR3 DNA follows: TGTGCCAGCAGCTTAGACGCCGGCCCGCCCCAGCATTTT.

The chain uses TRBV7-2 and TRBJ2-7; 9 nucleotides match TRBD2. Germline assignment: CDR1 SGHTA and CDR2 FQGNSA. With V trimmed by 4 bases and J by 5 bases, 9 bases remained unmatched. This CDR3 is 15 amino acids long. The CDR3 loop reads CASSSLAGLLDEQYF. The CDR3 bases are TGTGCCAGCAGCTCCCTAGCGGGACTCCTCGACGAGCAGTACTTC.

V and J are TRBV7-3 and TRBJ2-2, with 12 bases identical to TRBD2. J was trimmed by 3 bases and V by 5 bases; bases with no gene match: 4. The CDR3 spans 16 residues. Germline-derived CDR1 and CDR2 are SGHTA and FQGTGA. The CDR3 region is CASSLTSGSDTGELFF. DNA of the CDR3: TGTGCCAGCAGCCTGACTAGCGGGAGTGACACCGGGGAGCTGTTTTTT.

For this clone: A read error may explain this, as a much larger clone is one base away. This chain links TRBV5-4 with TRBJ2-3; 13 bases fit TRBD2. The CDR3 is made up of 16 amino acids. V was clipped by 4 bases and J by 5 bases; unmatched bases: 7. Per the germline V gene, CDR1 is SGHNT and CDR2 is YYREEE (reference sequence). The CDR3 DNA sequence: TGTGCCAGCAGCAGCGGACTAGCGGGAGTACAAGATACGCAGTATTTT. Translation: CASSSGLAGVQDTQYF.

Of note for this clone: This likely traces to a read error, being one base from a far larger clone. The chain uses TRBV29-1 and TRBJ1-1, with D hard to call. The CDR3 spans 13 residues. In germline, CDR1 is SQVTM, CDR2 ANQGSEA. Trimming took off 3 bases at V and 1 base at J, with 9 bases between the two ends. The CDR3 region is CSVDAPGNTEAFF. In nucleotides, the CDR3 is TGCAGCGTTGACGCACCCGGGAACACTGAAGCTTTCTTT.

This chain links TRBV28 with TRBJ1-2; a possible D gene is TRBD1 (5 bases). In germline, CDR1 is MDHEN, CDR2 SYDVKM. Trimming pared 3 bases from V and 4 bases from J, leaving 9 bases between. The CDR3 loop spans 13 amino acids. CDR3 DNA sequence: TGTGCCAGCAGTTTCGGGACCGGCTATGGCTACACCTTC. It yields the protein CASSFGTGYGYTF.

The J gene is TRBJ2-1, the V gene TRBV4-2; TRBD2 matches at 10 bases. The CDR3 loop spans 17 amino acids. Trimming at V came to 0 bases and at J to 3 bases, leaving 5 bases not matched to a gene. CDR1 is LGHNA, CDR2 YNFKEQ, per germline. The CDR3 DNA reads TGTGCCAGCAGCCAAGATGGGGTAGCGGGAGGCTACAATGAGCAGTTCTTC. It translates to CASSQDGVAGGYNEQFF.